One TCR beta chain is described in this entry. The antigen remains undetermined. This specimen comes from a study of spatial heterogeneity in lung cancer. Study observations and caveats: Tumor TCRs that were ubiquitous and expanded showed up in blood more at resection than follow-up.

On each TCR cDNA molecule, a unique molecular identifier was present. MiXCR, applied by TCRdb to the 5' RACE reads, yields one record per CDR3 protein. The repertoire includes about 7,500 distinct CDR3 sequences, roughly 21% of them detected once, and more than 15% sits in the top ten. Sample time point: sample taken at primary tumor resection. Unsorted tumor, nontumor lung tissue or cryopreserved PBMC supplied the whole RNA. The cohort: approximately 66 early-stage, untreated non-small cell lung cancer patients. V shed 7 bases, J shed 6 bases, and the junction held 6 bases outside the gene matches. The germline V gene encodes CDR1 MNHEY and CDR2 SMNVEV (reference sequence). The CDR3 is 13 amino acids.

The TCR was taken from a female donor with early-stage non-small cell lung cancer. The input for sequencing was PBMCs, taken at surgery. V usage is TRBV27 and J usage is TRBJ2-7; 10 nucleotides match TRBD1. The CDR3 is CASKGQGHGEQYV. CDR3 nucleotide sequence: TGTGCCAGCAAGGGACAGGGGCACGGCGAGCAGTACGTC.